This TCR beta chain came from a study of T cells in severe cutaneous drug reactions. About the research overall: Only probable or definite SJS/TEN or DRESS cases by RegiSCAR were enrolled. Blister fluid/cells and PBMC came from acute- or recovery-stage patients. General study findings and limits: In carbamazepine-induced Stevens-Johnson syndrome or toxic epidermal necrolysis, TRBV12-4 averaged approximately 30% in blister cells and about 5.2% in PBMC.

The CDR3 contains 14 residues. The germline V gene encodes CDR1 MNHEY and CDR2 SMNVEV (reference sequence). As concerns this clonotype: As yet, its antigen is unknown.

Libraries were made by iRepertoire multiplex PCR with TCR subtype-specific primers for bulk and single-cell sequencing. From its re-call of the multiplex PCR reads, TCRdb lists each CDR3 protein once, without DNA. The table counts over 2,000 distinct CDR3 sequences; around 21% lies in the top ten. The donors had carbamazepine-induced Stevens-Johnson syndrome or toxic epidermal necrolysis. Sequenced input: PBMCs. The chain has TRBV27 and TRBJ2-3; the D gene TCRdb calls, TRBD1, cannot be checked with no DNA. The TCR sequence derives from a human donor with Stevens-Johnson syndrome, a severe cutaneous drug reaction. CDR3 region: CASSSDRGLDTQYF.